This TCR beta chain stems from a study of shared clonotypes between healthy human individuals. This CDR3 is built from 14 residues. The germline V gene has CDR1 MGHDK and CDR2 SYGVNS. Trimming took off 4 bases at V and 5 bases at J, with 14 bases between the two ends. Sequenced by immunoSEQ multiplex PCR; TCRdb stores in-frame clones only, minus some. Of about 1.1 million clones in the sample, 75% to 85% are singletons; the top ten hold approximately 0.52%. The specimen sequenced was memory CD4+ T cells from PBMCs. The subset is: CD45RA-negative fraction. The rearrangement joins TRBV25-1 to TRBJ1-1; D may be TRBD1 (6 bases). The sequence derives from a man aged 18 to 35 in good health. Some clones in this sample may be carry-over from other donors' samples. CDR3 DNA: TGTGCCAGCAGTGTTGCTAGGGGGGAAACTGAAGCTTTCTTT. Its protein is CASSVARGETEAFF.